The rows below give T cell receptor beta chains drawn from one sample of a study of blood T cell repertoires in COVID-19. Sequencing was performed with immunoSEQ multiplex PCR; in TCRdb, only in-frame clones are kept and a portion is missing. The sample has 70,000 or so clones, 82% seen once. Sequenced: peripheral blood. Every receptor here comes from a human donor in a cohort sampled during active COVID-19. Each CDR3 is given with its conserved first and last residue. The D gene is left open where the match is weak. Rows may omit the clone size; those that give it use once, few, many or a size class.

D: TRBD1
J: TRBJ1-1
V: TRBV27
size: -
CDR3: CASSSWDRPNTEAFF
DNA: TGTGCCAGCAGTTCCTGGGACAGGCCGAACACTGAAGCTTTCTTT

D: -
J: TRBJ2-7
V: TRBV2
size: -
CDR3: CASTRQTEQYF
DNA: TGTGCCAGTACGAGACAGACCGAGCAGTACTTC

D: TRBD1
J: TRBJ1-6
V: TRBV19
size: -
CDR3: CASSIGPGTVDSPLHF
DNA: TGTGCCAGTAGTATCGGTCCCGGGACAGTGGATTCACCCCTCCACTTT

D: -
J: TRBJ2-3
V: TRBV18
size: -
CDR3: CASSELDTQYF
DNA: TGTGCCAGCTCGGAGCTGGATACGCAGTATTTT

D: -
J: TRBJ2-7
V: TRBV5-1
size: -
CDR3: CASSLRTSSYEQYF
DNA: TGCGCCAGCAGCTTACGCACGAGCTCCTACGAGCAGTACTTC

D: TRBD1
J: TRBJ1-6
V: TRBV4-1
size: -
CDR3: CASSQGYVGQGNNSPLHF
DNA: TGCGCCAGCAGCCAAGGTTATGTGGGACAGGGTAATAATTCACCCCTCCACTTT

D: TRBD1
J: TRBJ2-5
V: TRBV5-5
size: few
CDR3: CASSLTTGVRQETQYF
DNA: TGTGCCAGCAGCTTGACGACAGGGGTTCGCCAAGAGACCCAGTACTTC

D: TRBD1
J: TRBJ1-2
V: TRBV5-1
size: -
CDR3: CASSSGQASNYGYTF
DNA: TGCGCCAGCAGCTCGGGACAGGCCTCTAACTATGGCTACACCTTC

D: -
J: TRBJ1-2
V: TRBV5-1
size: -
CDR3: CASSPGEFQNGYTF
DNA: TGCGCCAGCAGCCCGGGAGAGTTCCAAAATGGCTACACCTTC

D: -
J: TRBJ1-5
V: TRBV19
size: -
CDR3: CASSIDPAGYSNQPQHF
DNA: TGTGCCAGTAGTATAGATCCGGCGGGATATAGCAATCAGCCCCAGCATTTT

D: TRBD1
J: TRBJ2-7
V: TRBV5-1
size: -
CDR3: CASSLLGTGGEQYF
DNA: TGCGCCAGCAGCTTGTTAGGGACAGGAGGCGAGCAGTACTTC

D: TRBD1
J: TRBJ2-1
V: TRBV5-5
size: -
CDR3: CASSVGLTGAYNEQFF
DNA: TGTGCCAGCAGCGTGGGCTTAACAGGGGCCTACAATGAGCAGTTCTTC

D: TRBD1
J: TRBJ2-7
V: TRBV6-5
size: -
CDR3: CASSSGQASSYEQYF
DNA: TGTGCCAGCAGTTCAGGACAGGCGAGCTCCTACGAGCAGTACTTC

D: TRBD1
J: TRBJ2-7
V: TRBV19
size: -
CDR3: CASSWTTNRGPVTYEQYF
DNA: TGTGCCAGTAGTTGGACGACAAACAGGGGACCGGTCACCTACGAGCAGTACTTC

D: -
J: TRBJ2-3
V: TRBV15
size: few
CDR3: CATSRGLEYFTSTDTQYF
DNA: TGTGCCACCAGCAGAGGTCTAGAATACTTCACTAGCACAGATACGCAGTATTTT

D: TRBD1
J: TRBJ2-3
V: TRBV3-1/TRBV3-2
size: -
CDR3: CASSQLGTGALDTQYF
DNA: TGTGCCAGCAGCCAACTCGGGACAGGGGCTCTCGATACGCAGTATTTT

D: -
J: TRBJ2-5
V: TRBV5-1
size: -
CDR3: CASSLILRQETQYF
DNA: TGCGCCAGCAGCTTGATACTGCGCCAAGAGACCCAGTACTTC

D: -
J: TRBJ1-5
V: TRBV4-3
size: -
CDR3: CASSQIVGGTRQPQHF
DNA: TGCGCCAGCAGCCAGATAGTCGGAGGGACCAGACAGCCCCAGCATTTT

D: TRBD1
J: TRBJ2-5
V: TRBV5-4
size: once
CDR3: CASSLTTGGRGETQYF
DNA: TGTGCCAGCAGCTTGACGACAGGGGGCAGAGGAGAGACCCAGTACTTC

D: -
J: TRBJ2-3
V: TRBV13
size: once
CDR3: CASSLRGTQDTQYF
DNA: TGTGCCAGCAGCTTAAGGGGGACCCAGGATACGCAGTATTTT